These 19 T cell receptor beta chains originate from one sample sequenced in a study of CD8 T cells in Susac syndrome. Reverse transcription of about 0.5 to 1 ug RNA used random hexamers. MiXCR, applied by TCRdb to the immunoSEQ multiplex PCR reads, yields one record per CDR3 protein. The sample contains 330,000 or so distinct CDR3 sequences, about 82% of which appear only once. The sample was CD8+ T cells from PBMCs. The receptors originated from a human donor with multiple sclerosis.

The CDR3 here is CASREPRDRGTYEQYF. The CDR3 DNA reads TGTGCCAGCAGGGAACCTCGGGACAGGGGCACCTACGAGCAGTACTTC. The chain couples TRBV6-4 to TRBJ2-7; the match to TRBD1 covers 10 bases. J gave up 2 bases and V 6 bases, and 10 bases lay outside the gene matches. Germline V gene data show CDR1 as MRHNA and CDR2 as SNTAGT. This CDR3 has 16 amino acids.

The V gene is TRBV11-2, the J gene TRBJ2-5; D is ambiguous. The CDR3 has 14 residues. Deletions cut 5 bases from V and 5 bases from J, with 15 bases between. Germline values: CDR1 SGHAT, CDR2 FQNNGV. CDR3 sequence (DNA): TGTGCCAGCAGCCCCGAACTACACCCCGAGACCCAGTACTTC. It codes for CASSPELHPETQYF.

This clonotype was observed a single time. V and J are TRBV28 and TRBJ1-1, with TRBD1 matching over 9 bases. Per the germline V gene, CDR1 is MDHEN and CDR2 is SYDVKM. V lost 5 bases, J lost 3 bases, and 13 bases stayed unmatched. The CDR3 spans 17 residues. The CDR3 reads CASSPTGTGMMDTEAFF. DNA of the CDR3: TGTGCCAGCAGTCCCACCGGGACAGGGATGATGGACACTGAAGCTTTCTTT.

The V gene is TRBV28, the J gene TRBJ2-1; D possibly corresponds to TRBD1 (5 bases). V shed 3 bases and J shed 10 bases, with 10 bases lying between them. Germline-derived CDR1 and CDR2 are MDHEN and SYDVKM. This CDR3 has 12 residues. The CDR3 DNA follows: TGTGCCAGCAGTTTTGGGGCCGGGGAGCAGTTCTTC. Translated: CASSFGAGEQFF. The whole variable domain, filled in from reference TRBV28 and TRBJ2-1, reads DVKVTQSSRYLVKRTGEKVFLECVQDMDHENMFWYRQDPGLGLRLIYFSYDVKMKEKGDIPEGYSVSREKKERFSLILESASTNQTSMYLCASSFGAGEQFFGPGTRLTVL.

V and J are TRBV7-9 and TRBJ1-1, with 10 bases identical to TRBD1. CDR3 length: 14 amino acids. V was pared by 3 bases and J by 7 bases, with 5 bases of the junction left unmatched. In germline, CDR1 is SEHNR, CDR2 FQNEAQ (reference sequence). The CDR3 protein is CASSLLGTGDEAFF. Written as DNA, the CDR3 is TGTGCCAGCAGCTTGCTTGGGACAGGGGATGAAGCTTTCTTT.

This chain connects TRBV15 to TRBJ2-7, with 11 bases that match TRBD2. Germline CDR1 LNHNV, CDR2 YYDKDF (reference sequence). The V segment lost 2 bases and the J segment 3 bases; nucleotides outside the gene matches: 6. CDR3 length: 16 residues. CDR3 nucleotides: TGTGCCACCAGCAGAACTCAGGGACTAGCGGTCTACGAGCAGTACTTC. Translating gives CATSRTQGLAVYEQYF.

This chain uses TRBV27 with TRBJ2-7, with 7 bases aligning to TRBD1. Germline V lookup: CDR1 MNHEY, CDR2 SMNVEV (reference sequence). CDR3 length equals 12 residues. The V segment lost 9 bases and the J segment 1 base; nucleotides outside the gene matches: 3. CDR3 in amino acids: CASMGQSYEQYF. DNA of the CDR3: TGTGCCAGTATGGGACAGTCCTACGAGCAGTACTTC.

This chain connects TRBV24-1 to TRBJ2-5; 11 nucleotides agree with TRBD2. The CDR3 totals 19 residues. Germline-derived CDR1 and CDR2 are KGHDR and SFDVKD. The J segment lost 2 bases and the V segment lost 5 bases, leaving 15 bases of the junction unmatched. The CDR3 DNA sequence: TGTGCCACCAGTGGCCGCCCCGGGACTAGCGGAGGCGGGCAAGAGACCCAGTACTTC. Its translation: CATSGRPGTSGGGQETQYF.

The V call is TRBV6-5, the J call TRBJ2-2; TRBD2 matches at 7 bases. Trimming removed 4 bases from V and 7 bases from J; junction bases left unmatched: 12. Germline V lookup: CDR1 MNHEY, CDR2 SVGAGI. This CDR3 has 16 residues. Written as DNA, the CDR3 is TGTGCCAGCAGTTTGGGCGGGAGCGTATTCGGCGGGGAGCTGTTTTTT. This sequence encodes CASSLGGSVFGGELFF.

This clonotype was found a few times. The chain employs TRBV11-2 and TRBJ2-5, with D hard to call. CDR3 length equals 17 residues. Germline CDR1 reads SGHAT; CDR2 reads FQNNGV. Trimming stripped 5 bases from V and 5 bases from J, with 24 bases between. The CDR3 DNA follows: TGTGCCAGCAGCCGGTCTCCTGGTCCCCAAGCGCGGGAGACCCAGTACTTC. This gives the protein CASSRSPGPQARETQYF.

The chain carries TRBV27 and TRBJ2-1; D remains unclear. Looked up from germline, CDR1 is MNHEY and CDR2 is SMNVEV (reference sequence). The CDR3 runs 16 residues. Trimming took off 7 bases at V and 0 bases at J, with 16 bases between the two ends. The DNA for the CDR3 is TGTGCCAGCATCCCAACCGGAATGAGCTCCTACAATGAGCAGTTCTTC. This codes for CASIPTGMSSYNEQFF.

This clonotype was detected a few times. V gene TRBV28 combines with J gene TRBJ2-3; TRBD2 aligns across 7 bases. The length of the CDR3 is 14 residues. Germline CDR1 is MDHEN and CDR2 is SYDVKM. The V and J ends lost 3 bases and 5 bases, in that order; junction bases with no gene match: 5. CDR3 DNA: TGTGCCAGCAGTTTTGGGGGGGGACGAGATACGCAGTATTTT. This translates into CASSFGGGRDTQYF.

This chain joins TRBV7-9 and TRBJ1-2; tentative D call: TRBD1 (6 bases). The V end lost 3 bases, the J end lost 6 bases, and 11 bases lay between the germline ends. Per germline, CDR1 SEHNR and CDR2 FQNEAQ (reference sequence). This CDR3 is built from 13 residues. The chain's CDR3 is CASSFRTEDGYTF. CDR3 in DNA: TGTGCCAGCAGCTTTCGGACAGAAGATGGCTACACCTTC.

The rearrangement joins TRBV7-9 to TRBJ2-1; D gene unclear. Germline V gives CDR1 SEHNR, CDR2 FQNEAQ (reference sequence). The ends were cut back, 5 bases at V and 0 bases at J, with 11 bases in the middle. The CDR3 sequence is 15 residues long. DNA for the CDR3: TGTGCCAGCAGCCAGCCCGGCAGCTCCTACAATGAGCAGTTCTTC. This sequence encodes CASSQPGSSYNEQFF.

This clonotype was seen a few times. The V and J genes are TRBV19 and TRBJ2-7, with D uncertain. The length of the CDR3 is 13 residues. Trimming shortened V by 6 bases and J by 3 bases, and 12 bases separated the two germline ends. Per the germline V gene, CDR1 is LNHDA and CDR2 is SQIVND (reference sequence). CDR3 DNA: TGTGCCAGTAGCTACGCAGTGAACTACGAGCAGTACTTC. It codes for CASSYAVNYEQYF.

This CDR3 reads CASSSGGQGPGELFF. The CDR3 DNA reads TGTGCCAGCAGTTCAGGAGGACAGGGTCCCGGGGAGCTGTTTTTT. The chain carries TRBV27 and TRBJ2-2; TRBD1 matches at 8 bases. In germline, CDR1 is MNHEY, CDR2 SMNVEV (reference sequence). The CDR3 length is 15 residues. Unmatched junction bases numbered 7, after V lost 4 bases and J lost 6 bases.

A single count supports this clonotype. CDR3 DNA sequence: TGTGCCAGCAGCGCCTCTCCACTGGTGAGCACTGAAGCTTTCTTT. Protein: CASSASPLVSTEAFF. V and J are TRBV5-4 and TRBJ1-1, with unresolved D. V was cut by 4 bases and J by 4 bases, with 17 bases left in between. The germline V gene encodes CDR1 SGHNT and CDR2 YYREEE (reference sequence). This CDR3 has 15 residues.

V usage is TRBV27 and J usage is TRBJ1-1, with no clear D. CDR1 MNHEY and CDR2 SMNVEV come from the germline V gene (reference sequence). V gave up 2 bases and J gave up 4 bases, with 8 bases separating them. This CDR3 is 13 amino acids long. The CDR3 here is CASSLSRATEAFF. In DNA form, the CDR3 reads TGTGCCAGCAGTTTAAGCCGCGCCACTGAAGCTTTCTTT.

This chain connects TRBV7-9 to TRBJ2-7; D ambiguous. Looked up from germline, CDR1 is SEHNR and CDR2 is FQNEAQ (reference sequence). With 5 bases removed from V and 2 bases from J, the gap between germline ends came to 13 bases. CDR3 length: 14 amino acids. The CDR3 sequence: CASSPDGVPYEQYF. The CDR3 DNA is TGTGCCAGCAGCCCCGATGGGGTACCCTACGAGCAGTACTTC.